This entry describes one TCR beta chain. The method was immunoSEQ multiplex PCR; TCRdb's version includes in-frame clones alone and lacks a portion of them. The table shows 60,000 to 75,000 clones, with around nine tenths occurring only once. The data were obtained in a study of OX40 agonist ivuxolimab in advanced cancers. Study context: With a range of roughly 20 to 85, age averaged roughly 60 years, and roughly 80% were male.

Germline V gene lookup returns CDR1 SGHRS and CDR2 YFSETQ. V lost 0 bases and J 7 bases, leaving 8 bases between the germline ends. The CDR3 length is 13 residues. Here the sequenced sample was CD4+ or CD8+ T cells sorted from blood, taken in a trial of the OX40 agonist ivuxolimab. J is TRBJ1-5 and V is TRBV5-1; D not resolved. The TCR originated in an adult with an advanced solid tumor such as melanoma, head and neck, liver or kidney cancer. In DNA form, the CDR3 reads TGCGCCAGCAGCTTGGGCGGCGGCCAGCCCCAGCATTTT. Encoded protein: CASSLGGGQPQHF.